Below are 18 T cell receptor beta chains sequenced from a single sample in a study of post-analysis software for immune sequencing data. Study-wide results and caveats: TRBV5-6, TRBV5-1 and TRBV20-1 belonged to a set of a few TRBV segments that were more frequent in patients than controls.

Incorporated into the TCR beta cDNA libraries were unique molecular identifiers, which served to reduce PCR and sequencing biases. TCRdb recomputed calls from the PCR reads with MiXCR, one row per CDR3 protein. Among 800,000 to 950,000 distinct CDR3 sequences listed, about 50% were seen once. Which antigens these TCRs recognize remains unknown. The sample was blood. Receptors originate from a girl between 5 and 17 years old with multiple sclerosis.

The V and J genes are TRBV3-1 and TRBJ2-7, with a tentative D call TRBD1 (5 bases). The J call may be incorrect, as the DNA end agrees better with TRBJ2-5. This CDR3 spans 14 amino acids. Per germline, CDR1 LGHDT and CDR2 YNNKEL (reference sequence). CDR3: CASSPRGWGETQYF. The CDR3 DNA follows: TGTGCCAGCAGCCCTAGGGGATGGGGAGAGACCCAGTACTTC.

The chain couples TRBV12-3 or TRBV12-4 to TRBJ1-4; possibly TRBD1 for D (5 bases). With 3 bases removed from V and 8 bases from J, the gap between germline ends came to 13 bases. The CDR3 is 14 amino acids. The CDR3 loop reads CASSFRQGGEKLFF. The CDR3 region has the DNA TGTGCCAGCAGTTTTCGGCAGGGAGGGGAAAAACTGTTTTTT.

The gene calls are TRBV5-1 and TRBJ2-3; a possible D gene is TRBD2 (6 bases). CDR1 and CDR2 (germline): SGHRS, YFSETQ. Trimming removed 4 bases at V and 4 bases at J, with 19 bases between. This CDR3 comprises 16 residues. CDR3 nucleotide sequence: TGCGCCAGCAGCCCAGGGAGCAGACTAGTCCCAGATACGCAGTATTTT. Translating gives CASSPGSRLVPDTQYF.

The V gene is TRBV5-1, the J gene TRBJ2-3; 9 nucleotides match TRBD2. This CDR3 spans 15 amino acids. Germline V gives CDR1 SGHRS, CDR2 YFSETQ. The V and J ends lost 0 bases and 6 bases, in that order; junction bases with no gene match: 5. The CDR3 DNA sequence: TGCGCCAGCAGCTTGGTGTTAGCGGGAGCGGATACGCAGTATTTT. Translation: CASSLVLAGADTQYF.

This clonotype was observed a single time. At one boundary the junction diverges from the germline segment, which might be a read error. The V gene is TRBV6-5, the J gene TRBJ2-7, with TRBD2 matching 7 bases. Germline V lookup: CDR1 MNHEY, CDR2 SVGAGI. This CDR3 has 14 amino acids. CDR3 loop: CASSYAQRGQEQYF. CDR3 bases: TGTGCCAGCAGTTACGCGCAGCGGGGCCAAGAGCAGTATTTC.

Comments on this clonotype: One end of the junction varies from germline; a read error may be responsible. The V gene is TRBV6-2 or TRBV6-3, the J gene TRBJ2-1; possibly TRBD2 for D (5 bases). The CDR3 contains 13 residues. Looked up from germline, CDR1 is MNHEY and CDR2 is SVGEGT. The CDR3 DNA sequence: TGTGCCAGCAGTTACCCGGGGAACAATAAGCAGTTCTTC. Its translation: CASSYPGNNKQFF.

The V gene is TRBV29-1, the J gene TRBJ2-1, with 8 bases identical to TRBD1. The CDR3 totals 13 residues. The germline V gene has CDR1 SQVTM and CDR2 ANQGSEA. V gave up 4 bases and J gave up 8 bases; unmatched junction bases: 7. The CDR3 is CSVGQGAWDEQFF. The CDR3 nucleotides read TGCAGCGTTGGCCAGGGGGCATGGGATGAGCAGTTCTTC.

This chain connects TRBV7-9 to TRBJ2-3, with 9 bases identical to TRBD2. Germline assignment: CDR1 SEHNR and CDR2 FQNEAQ (reference sequence). The CDR3 contains 17 residues. J gave up 6 bases and V 6 bases, and 16 bases lay outside the gene matches. This CDR3 reads CASRPTSGRLGGDTQYF. CDR3 coding DNA: TGTGCCAGCAGACCAACTAGCGGGCGCCTCGGGGGGGATACGCAGTATTTT.

The chain carries TRBV20-1 and TRBJ2-1, with TRBD2 identical over 7 bases. Unmatched junction bases numbered 2, after V lost 4 bases and J lost 8 bases. Germline assignment: CDR1 DFQATT and CDR2 SNEGSKA (reference sequence). The CDR3 sequence is 11 residues long. CDR3 nucleotide sequence: TGCAGTGCTACTGGGGGGGATGAGCAGTTCTTC. Its translation is CSATGGDEQFF.

This sequence joins TRBV12-3 or TRBV12-4 and TRBJ2-1; weak D call: TRBD2 (5 bases). The germline V and J ends were trimmed by 5 bases and 10 bases, with 18 bases remaining between them. The CDR3 totals 14 residues. The CDR3 sequence: CASSRTSRAEEQFF. In DNA form, the CDR3 reads TGTGCCAGCAGTCGGACTTCTAGGGCGGAGGAGCAGTTCTTC.

This clonotype appeared a few times. The gene calls are TRBV10-3 and TRBJ2-5; 9 bases fit TRBD1. V was pared by 4 bases and J by 4 bases, with 7 bases of the junction left unmatched. Per germline, CDR1 ENHRY and CDR2 SYGVKD. CDR3 length equals 15 residues. CDR3 nucleotides: TGTGCCATCAGTGGGGGTGGGACAGGGCGAGAGACCCAGTACTTC. This gives the protein CAISGGGTGRETQYF.

The chain is built from TRBV10-3 and TRBJ2-5; TRBD1 aligns across 12 bases. This CDR3 comprises 15 residues. Per the germline V gene, CDR1 is ENHRY and CDR2 is SYGVKD. V lost 4 bases to trimming and J lost 5 bases; unmatched junction nucleotides: 5. This CDR3 reads CAISGGQGALETQYF. The CDR3 DNA is TGTGCCATCAGTGGGGGACAGGGGGCGTTGGAGACCCAGTACTTC.

The V call is TRBV30, the J call TRBJ2-3; 9 bases fit TRBD1. Germline V gives CDR1 GTSNPN, CDR2 SVGIG (reference sequence). The CDR3 runs to 15 residues. With 5 bases clipped from V and 4 bases from J, the junction kept 10 bases outside the gene matches. DNA of the CDR3: TGTGCCTGGGGGCAGAGACACAGGGGGCCAGATACGCAGTATTTT. It is translated as CAWGQRHRGPDTQYF.

The CDR3 protein is CSAVTVGGGNSPLHF. The CDR3 coding sequence is TGCAGTGCCGTCACAGTAGGGGGAGGTAATTCACCCCTCCACTTT. The chain carries TRBV20-1 and TRBJ1-6, with a possible D match to TRBD1 (6 bases). Germline V gene lookup returns CDR1 DFQATT and CDR2 SNEGSKA (reference sequence). The CDR3 is 15 residues long. The V end was cut by 6 bases, the J end by 6 bases, with 18 bases between.

With regard to this clonotype: The junction differs from germline at one of its ends, possibly a read error. V usage is TRBV5-1 and J usage is TRBJ2-7; D is ambiguous. CDR1 is SGHRS and CDR2 is YFSETQ in the germline V gene. The CDR3 runs to 15 residues. Written as DNA, the CDR3 is TGCGCCAGCAGTGTCAGAAGCCATAAGGGCTACGAACAGTACTTC. Its protein is CASSVRSHKGYEQYF.

V is TRBV5-6 and J is TRBJ2-3; 11 bases map to TRBD2. Trimming took 3 bases from V and 1 from J; bases not matched to a gene: 7. Germline lookup yields CDR1 SGHDT and CDR2 YYEEEE. This CDR3 has 17 amino acids. CDR3 DNA sequence: TGTGCCAGCAGCTCAATAGCGGGAGGGCCGGGCACAGATACGCAGTATTTT. This gives the protein CASSSIAGGPGTDTQYF.

This clonotype came up a few times. The CDR3 region is CATSRDSANADTQYF. CDR3 nucleotides: TGTGCCACCAGCAGAGATAGCGCCAACGCAGATACGCAGTATTTT. The J gene is TRBJ2-3, the V gene TRBV15; perhaps TRBD2 as D (5 bases). CDR1 LNHNV and CDR2 YYDKDF come from the germline V gene (reference sequence). The CDR3 spans 15 residues. The V and J ends lost 0 bases and 4 bases respectively, with 11 bases between them.

The V call is TRBV7-9, the J call TRBJ2-7; D not resolved. The V end was cut by 2 bases, the J end by 4 bases, with 30 bases between. The length of the CDR3 is 20 residues. Germline V CDR1 and CDR2: SEHNR, FQNEAQ (reference sequence). For the CDR3, the DNA is TGTGCCAGCAGCTTAAAGCAGGTTAATCTGCCGTCCTCCAGTTATTACGAGCAGTACTTC. As protein: CASSLKQVNLPSSSYYEQYF.